The count of the clone carrying this TCR beta chain is one. Its antigen remains unknown. Methods used by the authors: Out-of-frame sequences were removed, leaving a few million distinct TCRbeta sequences. The repertoire was sequenced with immunoSEQ multiplex PCR; TCRdb's copy has only in-frame clones and lacks some. Clonal size and the V and J genes are those of that table, whereas D and trimming came from the DNA. The sample yields tens of thousands of clones, approximately 74% seen once. Single viable CD3+CD4+CD8-CD45RO+ cells were sorted as the memory CD4+ T cells. After thawing, CD4+ T cells were positively selected. These data originate in a study of memory CD4+ T cells and cytomegalovirus serostatus. The wider study: This sample comes from healthy Belgian adults, about nine CMV seropositive, around 26 seronegative.

This CDR3 is 13 amino acids long. The germline V gene has CDR1 ENHRY and CDR2 SYGVKD. V lost 4 bases to trimming and J lost 4 bases; unmatched junction nucleotides: 0. Findings and limits, study-wide: CD4+ memory repertoires contained about 40% of the 164 reported CMV TCRbeta sequences.

The chain recombines TRBV10-3 with TRBJ1-5, with 8 positions matching TRBD1. This clonotype was obtained from an adult in good health and CMV-seropositive. Sequences were obtained from memory CD4+ T cells from blood. CDR3 nucleotide sequence: TGTGCCATCAGTGGGACAGGGAATCAGCCCCAGCATTTT. It is translated as CAISGTGNQPQHF.